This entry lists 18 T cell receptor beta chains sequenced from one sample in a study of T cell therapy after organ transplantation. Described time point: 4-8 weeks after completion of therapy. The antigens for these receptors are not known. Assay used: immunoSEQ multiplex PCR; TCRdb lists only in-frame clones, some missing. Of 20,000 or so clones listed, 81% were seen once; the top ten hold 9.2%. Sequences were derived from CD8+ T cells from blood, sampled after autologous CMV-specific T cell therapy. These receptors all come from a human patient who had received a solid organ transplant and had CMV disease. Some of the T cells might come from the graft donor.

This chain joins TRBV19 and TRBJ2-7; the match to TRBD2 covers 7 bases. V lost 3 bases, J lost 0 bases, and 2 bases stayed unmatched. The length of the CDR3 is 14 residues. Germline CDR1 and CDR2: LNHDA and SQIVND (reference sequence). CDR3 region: CASSIGGSSYEQYF. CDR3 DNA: TGTGCCAGTAGTATCGGCGGGAGCTCCTACGAGCAGTACTTC.

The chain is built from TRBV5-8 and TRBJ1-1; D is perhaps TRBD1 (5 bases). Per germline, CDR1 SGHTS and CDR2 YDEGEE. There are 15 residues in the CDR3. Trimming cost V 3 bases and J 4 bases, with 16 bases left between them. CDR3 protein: CASSWSSWGTTEAFF. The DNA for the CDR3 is TGTGCCAGCAGCTGGAGCTCATGGGGGACCACTGAAGCTTTCTTT.

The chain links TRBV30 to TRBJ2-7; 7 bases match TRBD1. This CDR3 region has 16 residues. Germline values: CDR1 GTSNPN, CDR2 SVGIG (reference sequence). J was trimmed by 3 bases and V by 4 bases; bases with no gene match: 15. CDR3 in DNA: TGTGCCTGGATCCGGGTCGGGACAGAGGGAGTCTACGAGCAGTACTTC. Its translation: CAWIRVGTEGVYEQYF.

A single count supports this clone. As DNA, the CDR3 is TGTGCCAGCAGTGAATCTCTTAGCGGCAGTCGGAACACTGAAGCTTTCTTT. Amino acid sequence: CASSESLSGSRNTEAFF. J is TRBJ1-1 and V is TRBV6-1; unclear D gene. This CDR3 contains 17 residues. Germline CDR1 is MNHNS and CDR2 is SASEGT. Trimming stripped 2 bases from V and 1 base from J, with 17 bases between.

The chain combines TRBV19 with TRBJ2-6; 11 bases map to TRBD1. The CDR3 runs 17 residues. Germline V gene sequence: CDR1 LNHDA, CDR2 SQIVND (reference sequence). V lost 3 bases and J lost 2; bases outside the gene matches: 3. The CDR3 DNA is TGTGCCAGTAGTATTGGACAGGGGGCCCCTGGGGCCAACGTCCTGACTTTC. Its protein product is CASSIGQGAPGANVLTF.

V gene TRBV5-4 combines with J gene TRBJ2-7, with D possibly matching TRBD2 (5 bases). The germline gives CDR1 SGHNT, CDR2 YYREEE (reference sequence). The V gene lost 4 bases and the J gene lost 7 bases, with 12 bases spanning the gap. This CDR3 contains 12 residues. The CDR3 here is CASSLRSGEQYF. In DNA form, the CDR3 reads TGTGCCAGCAGCCTAAGAAGCGGAGAGCAGTACTTC.

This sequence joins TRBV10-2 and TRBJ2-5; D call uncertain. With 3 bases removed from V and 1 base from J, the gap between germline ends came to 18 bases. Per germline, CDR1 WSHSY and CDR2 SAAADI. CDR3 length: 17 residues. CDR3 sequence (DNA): TGCGCCAGCAGTGAACCGGACCGCCCCTTGGCCCAAGAGACCCAGTACTTC. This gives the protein CASSEPDRPLAQETQYF.

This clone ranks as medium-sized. CDR3 in DNA: TGTGCCACCAGCCCAGGAGCCTCGAGTCAGCCCCAGCATTTT. Translation gives CATSPGASSQPQHF. The J gene is TRBJ1-5, the V gene TRBV15; D is unresolved. Germline V gene data show CDR1 as LNHNV and CDR2 as YYDKDF (reference sequence). The CDR3 sequence is 14 residues long. V lost 5 bases, J lost 6 bases, and 14 bases lay in between.

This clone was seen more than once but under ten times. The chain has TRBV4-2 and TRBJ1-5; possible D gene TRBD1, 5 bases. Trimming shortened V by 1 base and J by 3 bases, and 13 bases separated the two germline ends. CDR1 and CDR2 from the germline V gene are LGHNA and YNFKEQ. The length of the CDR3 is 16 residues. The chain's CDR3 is CASSQGEGLTNQPQHF. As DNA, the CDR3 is TGTGCCAGCAGCCAAGGTGAGGGGCTGACCAATCAGCCCCAGCATTTT.

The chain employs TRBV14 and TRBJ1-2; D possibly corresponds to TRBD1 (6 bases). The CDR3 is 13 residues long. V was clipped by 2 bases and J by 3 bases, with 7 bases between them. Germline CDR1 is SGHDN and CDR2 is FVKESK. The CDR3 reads CASSQKGDYGYTF. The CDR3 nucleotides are TGTGCCAGCAGCCAAAAGGGGGACTATGGCTACACCTTC.

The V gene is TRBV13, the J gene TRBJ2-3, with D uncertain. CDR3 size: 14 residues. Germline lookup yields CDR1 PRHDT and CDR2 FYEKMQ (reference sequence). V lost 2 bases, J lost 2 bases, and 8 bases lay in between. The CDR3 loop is CASSLFRSTDTQYF. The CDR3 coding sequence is TGTGCCAGCAGCTTATTTCGCTCCACAGATACGCAGTATTTT.

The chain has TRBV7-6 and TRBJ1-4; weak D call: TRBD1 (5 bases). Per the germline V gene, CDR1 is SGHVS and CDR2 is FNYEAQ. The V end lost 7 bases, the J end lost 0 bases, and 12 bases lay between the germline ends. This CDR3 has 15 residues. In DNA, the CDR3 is TGTGCCAGCAAACTAAGGGGTGCAACTAATGAAAAACTGTTTTTT. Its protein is CASKLRGATNEKLFF.

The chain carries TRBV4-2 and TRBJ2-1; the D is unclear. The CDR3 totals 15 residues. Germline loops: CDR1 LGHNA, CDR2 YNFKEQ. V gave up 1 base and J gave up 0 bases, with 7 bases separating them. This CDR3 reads CASSQGLNSYNEQFF. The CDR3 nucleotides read TGTGCCAGCAGCCAAGGGCTCAACTCCTACAATGAGCAGTTCTTC.

In DNA form, the CDR3 reads TGTGCCAGCAGCCCCCGGGTCCGATCAGCGTACGAGCAGTACTTC. This gives the protein CASSPRVRSAYEQYF. The V call is TRBV27, the J call TRBJ2-7; D not resolved. From germline, CDR1 is MNHEY and CDR2 SMNVEV (reference sequence). The CDR3 extends over 15 amino acids. V lost 6 bases and J 4 bases, leaving 19 bases between the germline ends.

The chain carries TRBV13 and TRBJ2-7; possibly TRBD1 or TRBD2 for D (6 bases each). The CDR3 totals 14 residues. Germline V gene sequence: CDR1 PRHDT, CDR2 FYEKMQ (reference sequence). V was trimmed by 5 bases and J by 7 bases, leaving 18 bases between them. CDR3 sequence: CASSPRDGGQEQYF. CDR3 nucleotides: TGTGCCAGCAGCCCGCGGGACGGAGGACAGGAGCAGTACTTC.

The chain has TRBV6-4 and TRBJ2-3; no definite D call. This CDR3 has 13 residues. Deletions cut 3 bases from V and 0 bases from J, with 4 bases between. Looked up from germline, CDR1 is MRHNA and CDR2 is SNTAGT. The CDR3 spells CASSEGSTDTQYF. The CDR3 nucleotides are TGTGCCAGCAGTGAAGGTAGCACAGATACGCAGTATTTT.

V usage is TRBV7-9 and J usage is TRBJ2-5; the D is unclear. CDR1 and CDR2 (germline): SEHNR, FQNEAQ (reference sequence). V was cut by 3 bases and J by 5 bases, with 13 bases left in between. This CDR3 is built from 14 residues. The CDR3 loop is CASSFYREYETQYF. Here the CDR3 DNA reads TGTGCCAGCAGCTTTTATCGCGAATATGAGACCCAGTACTTC.

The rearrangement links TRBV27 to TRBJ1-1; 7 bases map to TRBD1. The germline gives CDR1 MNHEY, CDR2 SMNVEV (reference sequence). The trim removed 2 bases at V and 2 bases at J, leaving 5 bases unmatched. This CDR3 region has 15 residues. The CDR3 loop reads CASSLAGTDNTEAFF. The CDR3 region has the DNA TGTGCCAGCAGTTTAGCGGGGACAGACAACACTGAAGCTTTCTTT.